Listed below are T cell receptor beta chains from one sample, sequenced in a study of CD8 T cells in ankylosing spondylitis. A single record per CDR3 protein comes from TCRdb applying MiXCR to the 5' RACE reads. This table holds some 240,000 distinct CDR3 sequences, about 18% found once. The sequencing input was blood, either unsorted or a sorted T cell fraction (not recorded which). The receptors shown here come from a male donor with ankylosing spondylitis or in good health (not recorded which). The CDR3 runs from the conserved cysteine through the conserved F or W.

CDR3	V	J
CASSPRDKNYEQYF	TRBV11-1	TRBJ2-7
CASSVNRGTGGSYNEQFF	TRBV9	TRBJ2-1
CASSITGVNLYEQYF	TRBV27	TRBJ2-7
CSVEMRGTQETQYF	TRBV29-1	TRBJ2-5
CASSVGLAGGVRIDEQFF	TRBV6-1	TRBJ2-1
CASSIERTGAEAFF	TRBV19	TRBJ1-1
CASSLLAGVDNEQFF	TRBV7-3	TRBJ2-1
CSASRLAGTPISYEQYF	TRBV20-1	TRBJ2-7
CASSLGIMVGEGQPQHF	TRBV7-9	TRBJ1-5
CASSPAPPRSYNEQFF	TRBV5-1	TRBJ2-1
CASSLEEPLGEETQYF	TRBV5-1	TRBJ2-5
CAIGRGLSPEAFF	TRBV10-3	TRBJ1-1
CATSGISGRAFDEQFF	TRBV15	TRBJ2-1
CSVPSGTGREQFF	TRBV20-1	TRBJ2-1
CASSSLGTYTQYF	TRBV7-9	TRBJ2-3
CASSLIGADTQYF	TRBV27	TRBJ2-3
CASSQALLGDTQYF	TRBV4-1	TRBJ2-3
CASGYRGSYNEQFF	TRBV6-5	TRBJ2-1
CASSVGTAGGELFF	TRBV9	TRBJ2-2
CASSQDLDSPLHF	TRBV3-1	TRBJ1-6